These T cell receptor beta chains were read from a single sample in a study of graft-versus-host responses after intestinal transplantation. TCRdb keeps only in-frame clones here, not all; method: immunoSEQ multiplex PCR. In the table there are about 110,000 clones, more than 90% of which are singletons. These TCRs are of unknown antigen specificity. Sequenced material: unstimulated CD4+ T cells sorted from spleen or lymph node cells, taken before transplant. These receptors all come from a human donor who was the organ donor for an intestinal transplant. The CDR3 runs from the conserved cysteine through the conserved F or W. A D gene is named only where the DNA matches it firmly. Expanded clones get a size class; other rows say once, few or many, or leave the size out.

TRBV6-1	NA	NA	TRBJ1-1	CASIGIRSNTEAFF	TGTGCCAGCATTGGAATTCGGTCTAACACTGAAGCTTTCTTT
TRBV19	NA	NA	TRBJ1-5	CASSTPSHGNQPQHF	TGTGCCAGTAGTACCCCGTCGCATGGCAATCAGCCCCAGCATTTT
TRBV6-6	NA	NA	TRBJ1-1	CASTPGQMNTEAFF	TGTGCCAGCACCCCGGGGCAGATGAACACTGAAGCTTTCTTT
TRBV10-3	NA	NA	TRBJ1-5	CAISDRGSNQPQHF	TGTGCCATCAGTGACAGGGGTAGCAATCAGCCCCAGCATTTT
TRBV21-1	NA	NA	TRBJ2-7	CASSKGGGTSPLYEQYF	TGTGCCAGCAGCAAAGGGGGCGGAACGTCACCCCTCTACGAGCAGTACTTC
TRBV5-4	TRBD2	NA	TRBJ2-7	CASSFSGSGNEQYF	TGTGCCAGCAGCTTTAGCGGGAGTGGCAACGAGCAGTACTTC
TRBV5-1	TRBD2	NA	TRBJ2-1	CASGTSSQGYNEQFF	TGCGCCAGCGGGACTAGCTCCCAGGGGTACAATGAGCAGTTCTTC
TRBV28	NA	NA	TRBJ2-1	CASSLWAGPRAVYNEQFF	TGTGCCAGCAGTTTATGGGCCGGACCGCGGGCCGTCTACAATGAGCAGTTCTTC
TRBV19	TRBD2	NA	TRBJ2-1	CASRETSGPGYEQFF	TGTGCCAGTAGGGAGACTAGCGGGCCTGGCTATGAGCAGTTCTTC
TRBV30	TRBD1	NA	TRBJ2-7	CAWSVWTGNGAFSYEQYF	TGTGCCTGGAGTGTCTGGACAGGTAACGGAGCCTTCTCCTACGAGCAGTACTTC
TRBV19	TRBD1	NA	TRBJ1-1	CASSTNPGTGGRWGEAFF	TGTGCCAGTAGTACCAACCCCGGGACAGGGGGCCGCTGGGGTGAAGCTTTCTTT
TRBV27	TRBD2	once	TRBJ2-3	CASSFREGLFTQYF	TGTGCCAGCAGTTTTCGGGAGGGCCTTTTTACGCAGTATTTT
TRBV10-3	NA	NA	TRBJ1-2	CAISANYGYTF	TGTGCCATCAGTGCCAACTATGGCTACACCTTC
TRBV5-1	TRBD1	NA	TRBJ1-2	CASSSGQGPTYGYTF	TGCGCCAGCAGCTCTGGACAGGGGCCCACCTATGGCTACACCTTC
TRBV18	TRBD2	NA	TRBJ2-7	CASSQTSSGFYEQYF	TGTGCCAGCTCACAGACTAGCTCGGGGTTCTACGAGCAGTACTTC
TRBV5-4	TRBD2	once	TRBJ2-3	CASSLASGSIDTQYF	TGTGCCAGCAGCTTGGCTAGCGGGAGCATAGATACGCAGTATTTT
TRBV5-1	TRBD2	NA	TRBJ2-2	CASSLLAGTGELFF	TGCGCCAGCAGCTTACTAGCGGGAACCGGGGAGCTGTTTTTT
TRBV7-8	NA	NA	TRBJ2-5	CASSPSGPGGKTQYF	TGTGCCAGCAGCCCATCTGGCCCCGGGGGAAAGACCCAGTACTTC
TRBV2	NA	NA	TRBJ2-2	CASSGRLGTGELFF	TGTGCCAGCAGTGGTAGACTGGGAACCGGGGAGCTGTTTTTT
TRBV19	NA	once	TRBJ1-2	CASSMASRQGTLTYGYTF	TGTGCCAGTAGTATGGCGTCAAGGCAGGGGACCCTTACATATGGCTACACCTTC
TRBV5-1	NA	NA	TRBJ2-7	CASSLKGTSYEQYF	TGCGCCAGCAGCTTAAAGGGGACATCCTACGAGCAGTACTTC
TRBV25-1	NA	NA	TRBJ2-1	CASSESGRGSRNEQFF	TGTGCCAGCAGTGAATCGGGCAGGGGTAGTAGAAATGAGCAGTTCTTC
TRBV28	TRBD1	once	TRBJ1-1	CASRPGQTMNTEAFF	TGTGCCAGCAGGCCGGGACAGACTATGAACACTGAAGCTTTCTTT
TRBV11-3	NA	NA	TRBJ2-7	CASSLLSGSSRMYF	TGTGCCAGCAGCTTATTGAGCGGGTCATCTAGGATGTACTTC
TRBV6-5	NA	NA	TRBJ1-2	CASRATGTAYGYTF	TGTGCCAGCAGGGCGACCGGGACGGCCTATGGCTACACCTTC
TRBV6-5	TRBD2	NA	TRBJ2-7	CASSAGAYEQYF	TGTGCCAGCAGTGCGGGGGCCTACGAGCAGTACTTC
TRBV19	NA	NA	TRBJ2-3	CASSILGGGPSTDTQYF	TGTGCCAGTAGTATCTTAGGGGGAGGGCCCAGCACAGATACGCAGTATTTT
TRBV19	NA	NA	TRBJ1-6	CASRITAGSYNSPLHF	TGTGCCAGTAGGATAACCGCGGGCTCCTATAATTCACCCCTCCACTTT
TRBV6-6	TRBD1	NA	TRBJ1-2	CASSYVDRGGGYTF	TGTGCCAGCAGTTACGTGGACAGGGGAGGTGGCTACACCTTC
TRBV11-2	TRBD2	NA	TRBJ2-1	CASSLLLAGEGKQFF	TGTGCCAGCAGCTTATTGCTAGCGGGAGAGGGGAAGCAGTTCTTC
TRBV6-6	TRBD1	NA	TRBJ2-5	CASDRDRGRETQYF	TGTGCCAGCGACCGGGACAGGGGACGAGAGACCCAGTACTTC
TRBV6-5	NA	NA	TRBJ2-6	CASKVETGANVLTF	TGTGCCAGCAAGGTGGAGACTGGGGCCAACGTCCTGACTTTC
TRBV27	TRBD1	NA	TRBJ1-4	CASSLIGQGNEKLFF	TGTGCCAGCAGTTTAATAGGACAGGGTAATGAAAAACTGTTTTTT
TRBV4-1	NA	NA	TRBJ2-7	CASSRGIFTPEQYF	TGCGCCAGCAGCCGTGGAATCTTTACCCCCGAGCAGTACTTC
TRBV19	TRBD1	NA	TRBJ2-6	CASSIPQGAGANVLTF	TGTGCCAGTAGTATACCACAGGGGGCTGGGGCCAACGTCCTGACTTTC
TRBV4-1	TRBD2	NA	TRBJ2-1	CASSQMGQIVAGEPNEQFF	TGCGCCAGCAGCCAAATGGGACAGATAGTAGCGGGAGAGCCCAATGAGCAGTTCTTC
TRBV10-3	NA	NA	TRBJ2-3	CAISVKGGTDTQYF	TGTGCCATCAGTGTAAAAGGGGGCACAGATACGCAGTATTTT
TRBV21-1	NA	NA	TRBJ2-7	CASTPFRSYEQYF	TGTGCCAGCACCCCTTTCCGGTCCTACGAGCAGTACTTC
TRBV6-6	TRBD1	NA	TRBJ2-1	CASSNHRGLSLFF	TGTGCCAGCAGTAATCACAGGGGGCTCTCCCTGTTCTTC
TRBV5-3	NA	NA	TRBJ1-5	CARSLVGRSVYSNQPQHF	TGTGCCAGAAGCTTGGTCGGCAGGAGTGTATATAGCAATCAGCCCCAGCATTTT
TRBV6-1	NA	NA	TRBJ2-1	CASSVQPLDNEQFF	TGTGCCAGCAGTGTCCAACCTCTCGACAATGAGCAGTTCTTC
TRBV21-1	NA	few	TRBJ1-3	CASGVQVMVGNTIYF	TGTGCCAGCGGGGTGCAGGTAATGGTTGGAAACACCATATATTTT
TRBV6-6	NA	NA	TRBJ2-7	CASSRLGRDGYEQYF	TGTGCCAGCAGCCGCCTCGGGCGGGACGGGTACGAGCAGTACTTC
TRBV28	TRBD1	NA	TRBJ1-2	CASRNRGRSYGYTF	TGTGCCAGCAGAAACAGGGGGCGCAGCTATGGCTACACCTTC
TRBV27	TRBD1	NA	TRBJ1-1	CASSLFPGGIGTEAFF	TGTGCCAGCAGTTTATTTCCAGGGGGCATCGGCACTGAAGCTTTCTTT